The source of this T cell receptor beta chain is a study of graft-versus-host responses after intestinal transplantation. Study-wide background: Grafts that recipients had were multivisceral, liver-intestinal, or isolated intestinal transplants. Overall study results and limits: Individuals who had graft-donor T cell macrochimerism had allografts that showed high graft-versus-host to host-versus-graft clonal ratios. Detected in recipient marrow were GvH clones, some of which were first observed in ileum or blood.

Only a few counts were recorded for this clone. Its specificity is unknown. Clones were read by immunoSEQ multiplex PCR, and TCRdb kept only the in-frame ones, dropping some. Altogether approximately 12,000 clones are present, over 70% being singletons, with the ten largest covering approximately 53%. This TCR derives from a human patient who received an intestinal transplant, so some T cells may come from the graft donor. Sequencing used PBMCs, obtained about 130 days after transplant.

CDR3 sequence reads: CSVVTGPVQETQYF. As DNA, the CDR3 is TGCAGCGTTGTGACAGGGCCCGTTCAGGAGACCCAGTACTTC. The chain couples TRBV29-1 to TRBJ2-5; 7 nucleotides line up with TRBD1. Germline loops: CDR1 SQVTM, CDR2 ANQGSEA. This CDR3 comprises 14 residues. V dropped 4 bases and J dropped 5; count of bases not matched to a gene: 10.